The entry below describes one T cell receptor beta chain. The antigen this receptor binds is unknown. No much larger clone is present one base from it, and per-base qualities are unavailable. This specimen belongs to a study of blood T cells in healthy people across ages (dated by TCRdb to the mid-2010s). With regard to the full study: In model experiments, template switching captured about one uniquely barcoded TCR beta cDNA molecule for every two T cells. The donors were divided into four age groups: young (average approximately 15 years), middle-aged (approximately 39), aged (approximately 62) and long-lived (roughly 88). To avoid experimental bias, donors of different ages were spread randomly across the sequencing lanes. Two additional independent replicas of 1 million unique cDNA reads from the same blood draw were analyzed for two donors (one aged 18 to 29 and one aged 80 or older). Using deep sequencing normalized with unique cDNA molecular identifiers, the study measured how TCR beta repertoire diversity changes with age. Summary of the overall study and its limitations: Observed TCR beta diversity per million T cells fell roughly linearly with age, and a significant reduction was already apparent by age around 36. Compared with the aged group, the long-lived group had more naive CD4+ T cells, fewer expanded clones and increased TCR diversity, suggesting age selection. The percentage of naive T cells measured by flow cytometry correlated strongly with observed TCR beta diversity. Since profiling was done on bulk unsorted PBMCs, naive and antigen-experienced compartments could not be conclusively compared. Estimates of total diversity based on one million sequenced T cells were considered lower bounds and underestimates. Donor CMV infection status was unknown, potentially confounding age-related changes in expanded clonotypes.

The CDR3 sequence holds 16 residues, the cysteine and phenylalanine included. CDR3 DNA is the only sequence kept; it has 48 bases, read in frame from the first base. CDR1 and CDR2, per the germline V gene (reference sequence), are LGHDT and YNNKEL. V loses 5 bases, J loses 7 bases, and the germline ends lie 24 bases apart. Library creation used 5' RACE. Sequencing was performed on an Illumina HiSeq 2500. A second roughly 6 to 11 cycle PCR used a sample-barcoded 5' primer and a J-beta primer mix. A unique molecular identifier was introduced onto each TCR beta cDNA molecule by a template-switch 5' adaptor carrying 12 random nucleotides. At least 2.5 million CDR3-containing paired-end reads were obtained from each sample. All of the RNA was converted into first-strand cDNA using the Mint cDNA synthesis kit, with a TRBC-specific oligonucleotide serving as the primer. Following uracil-DNA glycosylase treatment, all cDNA underwent a first 18-cycle PCR with the universal primers M1SS and BC2_uni_R. The authors' pipeline ran thus. Each sample was normalized by randomly selecting 1 million high-quality reads, each carrying a distinct molecular identifier. Reads sharing molecular identifiers were discarded rather than binned into consensus sequences. MiTCR, set to a Q25 quality threshold and the strictest error-elimination algorithm, was used for CDR3 identification, clonotype clustering and error correction. A nonparametric unseen species model with Euler transformation was used to estimate a lower bound on total TCR beta diversity. The public reads were run again by TCRdb, first through fastp at Q25 and then through MiXCR, and only productive beta chains were kept. Rows with one shared CDR3 protein collapse into an entry with the most common genes and DNA. The V and J calls and clone size come from TCRdb's table, not from the authors' own analysis. The sample data list around 1,600,000 distinct CDR3 sequences, and about 42% of these were observed just once. Under 5% of the sample is held by the ten biggest clonotypes.

The roughly 42 donors, aged about 6 to 100 years, were systemically healthy Caucasian individuals from Russia. About 10 milliliters of peripheral blood were drawn from each donor into EDTA-treated Vacutainer tubes. Ficoll-Paque density-gradient centrifugation was used to isolate PBMCs, with at least 6 million per sample. Total RNA was extracted from PBMCs with Trizol reagent, with at least 6 micrograms obtained per sample. For every donor, flow cytometry on a PBMC aliquot measured the percentage of naive CD45RAhigh/CD27high T cells. Sequences were obtained from blood. The receptor comes from a woman in her late teens or twenties in good health. This chain joins TRBV3-1 to TRBJ2-7; tentative D gene TRBD2, with 6 bases matching. CDR3 sequence: CASSSSMTRRGEEQYF. The DNA is TGTGCCAGCAGCTCCTCGATGACTAGACGGGGCGAGGAGCAGTACTTC.